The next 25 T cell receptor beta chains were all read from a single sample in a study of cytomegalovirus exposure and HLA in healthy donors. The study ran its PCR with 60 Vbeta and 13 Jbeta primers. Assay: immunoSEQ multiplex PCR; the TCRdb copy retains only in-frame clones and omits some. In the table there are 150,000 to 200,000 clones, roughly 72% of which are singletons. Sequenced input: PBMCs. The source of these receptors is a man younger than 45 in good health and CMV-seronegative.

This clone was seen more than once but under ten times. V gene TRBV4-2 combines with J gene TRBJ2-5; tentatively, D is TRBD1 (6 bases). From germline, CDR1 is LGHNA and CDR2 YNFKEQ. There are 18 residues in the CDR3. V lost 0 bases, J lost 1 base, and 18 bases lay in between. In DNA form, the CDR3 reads TGTGCCAGCAGCCAAGAGACAGGTACCGGCTTTCGCCAAGAGACCCAGTACTTC. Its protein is CASSQETGTGFRQETQYF.

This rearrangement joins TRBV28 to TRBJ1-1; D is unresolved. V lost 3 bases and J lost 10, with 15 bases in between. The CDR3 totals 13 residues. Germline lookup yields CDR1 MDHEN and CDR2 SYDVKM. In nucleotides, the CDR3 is TGTGCCAGCAGTTTTCGGCTTAGGGAGGGAGCTTTCTTT. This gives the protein CASSFRLREGAFF.

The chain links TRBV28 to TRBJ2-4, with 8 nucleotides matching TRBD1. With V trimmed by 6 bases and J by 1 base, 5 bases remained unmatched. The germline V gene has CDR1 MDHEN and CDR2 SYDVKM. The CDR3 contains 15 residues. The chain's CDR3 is CASSQDRAAKNIQYF. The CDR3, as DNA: TGTGCCAGCAGCCAGGACAGGGCGGCCAAAAACATTCAGTACTTC.

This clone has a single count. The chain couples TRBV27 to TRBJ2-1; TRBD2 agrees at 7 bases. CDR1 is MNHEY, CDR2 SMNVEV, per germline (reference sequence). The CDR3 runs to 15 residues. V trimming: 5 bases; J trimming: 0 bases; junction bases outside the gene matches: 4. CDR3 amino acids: CASSGSSGSYNEQFF. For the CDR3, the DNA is TGTGCCAGCAGTGGGTCTAGCGGCTCCTACAATGAGCAGTTCTTC.

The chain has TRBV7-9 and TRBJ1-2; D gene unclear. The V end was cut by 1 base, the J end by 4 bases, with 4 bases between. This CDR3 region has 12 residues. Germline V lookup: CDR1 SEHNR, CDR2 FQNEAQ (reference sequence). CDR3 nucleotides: TGTGCCAGCAGCTTAGAGAGCTATGGCTACACCTTC. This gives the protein CASSLESYGYTF.

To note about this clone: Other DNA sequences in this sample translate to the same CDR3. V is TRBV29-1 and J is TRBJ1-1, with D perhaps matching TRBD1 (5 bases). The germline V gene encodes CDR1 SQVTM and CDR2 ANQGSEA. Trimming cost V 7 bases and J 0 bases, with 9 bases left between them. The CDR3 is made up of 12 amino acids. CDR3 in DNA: TGCAGCGCCGGACACCTGAACACTGAAGCTTTCTTT. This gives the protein CSAGHLNTEAFF.

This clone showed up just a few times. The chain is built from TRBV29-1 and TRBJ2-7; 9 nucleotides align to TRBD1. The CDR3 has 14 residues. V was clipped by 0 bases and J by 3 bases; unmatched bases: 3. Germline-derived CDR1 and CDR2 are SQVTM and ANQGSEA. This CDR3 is CSVEEGTGYYEQYF. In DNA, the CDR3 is TGCAGCGTTGAAGAGGGGACAGGGTACTACGAGCAGTACTTC.

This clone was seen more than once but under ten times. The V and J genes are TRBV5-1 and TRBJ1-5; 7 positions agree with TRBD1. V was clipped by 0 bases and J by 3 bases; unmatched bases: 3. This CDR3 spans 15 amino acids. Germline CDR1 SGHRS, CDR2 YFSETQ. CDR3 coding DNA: TGCGCCAGCAGCTTGGACGGGACAGACAATCAGCCCCAGCATTTT. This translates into CASSLDGTDNQPQHF.

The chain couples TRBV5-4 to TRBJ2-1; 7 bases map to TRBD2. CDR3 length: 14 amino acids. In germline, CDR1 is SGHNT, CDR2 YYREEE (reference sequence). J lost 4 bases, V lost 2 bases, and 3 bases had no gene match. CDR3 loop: CASSLAGLYNEQFF. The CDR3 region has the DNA TGTGCCAGCAGCTTAGCGGGACTATACAATGAGCAGTTCTTC.

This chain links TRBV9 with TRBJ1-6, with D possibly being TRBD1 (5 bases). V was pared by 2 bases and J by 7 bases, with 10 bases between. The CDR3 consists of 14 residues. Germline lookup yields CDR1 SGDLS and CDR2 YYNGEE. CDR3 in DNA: TGTGCCAGCAGCGTGGGGGGAACGAATTCACCCCTCCACTTT. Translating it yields CASSVGGTNSPLHF.

The CDR3 region is CASSVAGLETYEQYF. The DNA for the CDR3 is TGTGCCAGCAGCGTAGCCGGACTAGAAACTTACGAGCAGTACTTC. The chain carries TRBV9 and TRBJ2-7; 7 positions match TRBD2. The CDR3 covers 15 residues. CDR1 and CDR2 from the germline V gene are SGDLS and YYNGEE. V was clipped by 0 bases and J by 4 bases; unmatched bases: 7.

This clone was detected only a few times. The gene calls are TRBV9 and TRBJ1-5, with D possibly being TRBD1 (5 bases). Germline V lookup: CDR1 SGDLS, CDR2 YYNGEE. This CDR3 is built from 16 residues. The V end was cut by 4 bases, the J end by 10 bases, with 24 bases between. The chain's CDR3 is CASSSRAGTGGEPQHF. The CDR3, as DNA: TGTGCCAGCAGCTCCCGCGCCGGGACCGGGGGTGAACCCCAGCATTTT.

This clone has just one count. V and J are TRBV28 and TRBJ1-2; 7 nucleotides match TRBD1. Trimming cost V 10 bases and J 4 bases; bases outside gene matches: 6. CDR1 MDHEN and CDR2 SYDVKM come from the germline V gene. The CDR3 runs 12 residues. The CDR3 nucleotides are TGTGCCATCCTCACAGGGGCCTATGGCTACACCTTC. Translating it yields CAILTGAYGYTF.

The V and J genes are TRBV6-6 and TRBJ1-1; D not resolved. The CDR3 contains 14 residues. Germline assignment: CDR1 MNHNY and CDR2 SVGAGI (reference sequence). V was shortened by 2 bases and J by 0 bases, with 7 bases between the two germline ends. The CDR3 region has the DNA TGTGCCAGCAGTTACGCTATAATGAACACTGAAGCTTTCTTT. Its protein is CASSYAIMNTEAFF.

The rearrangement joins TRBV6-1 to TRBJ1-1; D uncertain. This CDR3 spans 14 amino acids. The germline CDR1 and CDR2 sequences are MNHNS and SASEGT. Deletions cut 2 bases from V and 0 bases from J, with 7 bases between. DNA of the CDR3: TGTGCCAGCAGTGAACAAAACATGAACACTGAAGCTTTCTTT. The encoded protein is CASSEQNMNTEAFF.

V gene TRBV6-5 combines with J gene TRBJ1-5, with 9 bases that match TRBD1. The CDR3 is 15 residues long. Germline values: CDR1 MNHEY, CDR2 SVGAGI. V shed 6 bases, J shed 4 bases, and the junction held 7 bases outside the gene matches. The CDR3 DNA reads TGTGCCAGCAGATCCGGGACAGGGAGAAATCAGCCCCAGCATTTT. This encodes CASRSGTGRNQPQHF.

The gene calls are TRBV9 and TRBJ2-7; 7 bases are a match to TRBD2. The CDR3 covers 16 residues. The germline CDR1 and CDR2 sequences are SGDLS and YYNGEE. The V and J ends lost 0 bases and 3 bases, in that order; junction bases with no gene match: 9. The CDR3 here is CASSVEASGDFYEQYF. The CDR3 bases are TGTGCCAGCAGCGTAGAAGCTAGCGGTGACTTCTACGAGCAGTACTTC.

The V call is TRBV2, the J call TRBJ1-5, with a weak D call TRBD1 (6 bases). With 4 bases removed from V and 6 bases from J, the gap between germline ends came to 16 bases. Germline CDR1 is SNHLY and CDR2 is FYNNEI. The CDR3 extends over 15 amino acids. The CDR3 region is CASSGGGALSQPQHF. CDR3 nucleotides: TGTGCCAGCAGTGGCGGGGGGGCGCTTAGTCAGCCCCAGCATTTT.

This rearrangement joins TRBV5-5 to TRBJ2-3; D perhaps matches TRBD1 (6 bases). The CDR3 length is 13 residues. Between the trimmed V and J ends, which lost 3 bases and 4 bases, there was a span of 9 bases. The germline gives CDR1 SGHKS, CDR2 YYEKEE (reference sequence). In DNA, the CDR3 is TGTGCCAGCAGCTCGTCAGGGGCAGATACGCAGTATTTT. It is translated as CASSSSGADTQYF.

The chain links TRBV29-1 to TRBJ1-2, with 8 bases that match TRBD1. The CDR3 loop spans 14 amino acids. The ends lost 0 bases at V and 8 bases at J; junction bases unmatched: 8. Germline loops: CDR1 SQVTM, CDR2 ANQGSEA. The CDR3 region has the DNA TGCAGCGTTGAAGAAACCAGGGGGCGGGGAGGCTACACCTTC. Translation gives CSVEETRGRGGYTF.

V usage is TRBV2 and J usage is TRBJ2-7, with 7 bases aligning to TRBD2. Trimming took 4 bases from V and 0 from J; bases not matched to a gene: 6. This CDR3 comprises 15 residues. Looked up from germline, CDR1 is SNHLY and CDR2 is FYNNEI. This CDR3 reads CASSGPSGSSYEQYF. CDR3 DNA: TGTGCCAGCAGTGGCCCTAGCGGTAGCTCCTACGAGCAGTACTTC.

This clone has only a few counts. CDR3 nucleotides: TGTGCCAGCAGTGGCGAAGCAAATCTTAGCAATCAGCCCCAGCATTTT. Protein: CASSGEANLSNQPQHF. The gene calls are TRBV2 and TRBJ1-5; D is uncertain. CDR3 length: 16 amino acids. CDR1 and CDR2 (germline): SNHLY, FYNNEI. Trimming took 4 bases from V and 0 from J, leaving 13 bases between them.

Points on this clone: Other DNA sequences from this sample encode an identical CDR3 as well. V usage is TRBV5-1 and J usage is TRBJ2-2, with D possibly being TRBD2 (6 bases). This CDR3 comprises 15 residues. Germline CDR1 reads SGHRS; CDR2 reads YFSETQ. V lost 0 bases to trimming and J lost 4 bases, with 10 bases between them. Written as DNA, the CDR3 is TGCGCCAGCAGCTTGGCCAGGCGGGGCACCGGGGAGCTGTTTTTT. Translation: CASSLARRGTGELFF.

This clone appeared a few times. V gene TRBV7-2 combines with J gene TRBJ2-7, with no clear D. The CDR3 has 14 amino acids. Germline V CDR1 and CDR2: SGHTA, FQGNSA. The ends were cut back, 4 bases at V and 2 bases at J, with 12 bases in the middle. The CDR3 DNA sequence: TGTGCCAGCAGCTCCGATACCTACCCCTACGAGCAGTACTTC. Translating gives CASSSDTYPYEQYF. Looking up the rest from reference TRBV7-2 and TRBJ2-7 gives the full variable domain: GAGVSQSPSNKVTEKGKDVELRCDPISGHTALYWYRQSLGQGLEFLIYFQGNSAPDKSGLPSDRFSAERTGGSVSTLTIQRTQQEDSAVYLCASSSDTYPYEQYFGPGTRLTVT.

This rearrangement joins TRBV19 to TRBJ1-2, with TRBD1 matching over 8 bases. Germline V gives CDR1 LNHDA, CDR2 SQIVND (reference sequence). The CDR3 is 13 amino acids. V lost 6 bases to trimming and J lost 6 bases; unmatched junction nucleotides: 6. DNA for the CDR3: TGTGCCAGTAGCTGGACAGGGCCAAATGGCTACACCTTC. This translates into CASSWTGPNGYTF.